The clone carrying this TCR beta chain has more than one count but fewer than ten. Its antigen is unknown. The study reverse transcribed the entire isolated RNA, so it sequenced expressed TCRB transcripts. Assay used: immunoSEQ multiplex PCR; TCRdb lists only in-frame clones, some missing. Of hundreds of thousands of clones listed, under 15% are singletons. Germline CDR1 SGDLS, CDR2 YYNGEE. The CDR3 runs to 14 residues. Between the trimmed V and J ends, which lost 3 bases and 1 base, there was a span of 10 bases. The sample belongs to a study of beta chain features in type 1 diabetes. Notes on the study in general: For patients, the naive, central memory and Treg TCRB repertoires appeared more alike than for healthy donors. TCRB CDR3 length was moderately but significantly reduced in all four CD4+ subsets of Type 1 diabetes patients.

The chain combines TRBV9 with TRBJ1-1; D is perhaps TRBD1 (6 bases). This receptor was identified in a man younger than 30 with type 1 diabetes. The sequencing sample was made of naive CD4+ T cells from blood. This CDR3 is CASSDGGANTEAFF. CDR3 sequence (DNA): TGTGCCAGCAGCGACGGGGGCGCGAACACTGAAGCTTTCTTT.